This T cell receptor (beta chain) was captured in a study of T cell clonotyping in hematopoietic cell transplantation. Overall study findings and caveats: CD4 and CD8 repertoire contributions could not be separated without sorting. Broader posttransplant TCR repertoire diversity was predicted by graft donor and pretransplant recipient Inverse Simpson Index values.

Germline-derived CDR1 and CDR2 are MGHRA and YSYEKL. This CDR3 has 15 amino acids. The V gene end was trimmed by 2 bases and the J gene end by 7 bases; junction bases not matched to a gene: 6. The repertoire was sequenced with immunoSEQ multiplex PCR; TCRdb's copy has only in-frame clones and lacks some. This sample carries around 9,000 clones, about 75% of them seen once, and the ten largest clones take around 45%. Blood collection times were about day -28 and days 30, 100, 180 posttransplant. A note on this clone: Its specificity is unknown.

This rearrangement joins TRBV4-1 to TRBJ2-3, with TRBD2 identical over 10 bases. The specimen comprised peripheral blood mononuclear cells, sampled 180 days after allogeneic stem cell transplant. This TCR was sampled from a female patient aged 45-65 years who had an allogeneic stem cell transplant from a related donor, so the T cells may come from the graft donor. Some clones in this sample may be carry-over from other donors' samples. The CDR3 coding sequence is TGCGCCAGCAGCCAAAGCGGGGGGGCGATGAATACGCAGTATTTT. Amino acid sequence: CASSQSGGAMNTQYF.